One and the same sample provided the 11 T cell receptor beta chains below, sequenced in a study of blood T cell repertoires in COVID-19 (dated by TCRdb to about 2020). Libraries came from the immunoSEQ multiplex PCR assay. Drawn from immuneACCESS, this table holds only the in-frame rearrangements with V and J called that TCRdb kept. Clones are partly lost; checked studies trace under half to an unresolved V gene and leave the rest unexplained. The sample records 150,000 to 200,000 clones, approximately 80% of which are singletons. Of the sample, around 5% is held by the ten largest clones. Sequencing used PBMCs or T cells enriched from blood (not recorded which). These TCRs come from a man aged 65 to 79 who had been exposed to COVID-19.

The CDR3 reads CASSFRDRGQAFF. CDR3 DNA: TGTGCCAGCAGCTTTCGGGACAGGGGACAAGCTTTCTTT. The rearrangement links TRBV7-2 to TRBJ1-1; 10 nucleotides line up with TRBD1. CDR1 and CDR2 from the germline V gene are SGHTA and FQGNSA. J was trimmed by 9 bases and V by 3 bases; bases with no gene match: 4. This CDR3 region has 13 residues.

V gene TRBV28 combines with J gene TRBJ2-2; 9 bases are a match to TRBD2. CDR3 length: 17 residues. Looked up from germline, CDR1 is MDHEN and CDR2 is SYDVKM. V was clipped by 5 bases and J by 3 bases; unmatched bases: 10. This chain's CDR3 is CASSSGGTGLYTGELFF. Here the CDR3 DNA reads TGTGCCAGCAGTAGCGGGGGGACCGGACTCTACACCGGGGAGCTGTTTTTT. Variable domain in full (rest from reference TRBV28 and TRBJ2-2): DVKVTQSSRYLVKRTGEKVFLECVQDMDHENMFWYRQDPGLGLRLIYFSYDVKMKEKGDIPEGYSVSREKKERFSLILESASTNQTSMYLCASSSGGTGLYTGELFFGEGSRLTVL.

The J gene is TRBJ1-2, the V gene TRBV12-3 or TRBV12-4; possible D gene TRBD1, 5 bases. V was trimmed by 3 bases and J by 10 bases, leaving 9 bases between them. The CDR3 length is 11 residues. CDR3 bases: TGTGCCAGCAGTTTGGGGCCACACTACACCTTC. Translated: CASSLGPHYTF.

The genes are TRBV7-2 and TRBJ2-2; TRBD2 is a possible D gene (7 bases). V dropped 4 bases and J dropped 7 bases, with 16 bases sitting between them. This CDR3 spans 15 amino acids. Germline V gene lookup returns CDR1 SGHTA and CDR2 FQGNSA. This CDR3 reads CASSWGGGAGGELFF. The CDR3 nucleotides are TGTGCCAGCAGCTGGGGGGGCGGAGCTGGCGGGGAGCTGTTTTTT.

The chain couples TRBV18 to TRBJ1-5; D unresolved. Trimming stripped 3 bases from V and 11 bases from J, with 20 bases between. Germline V CDR1 and CDR2: KGHSH, LQKENI. The CDR3 runs to 15 residues. CDR3 sequence: CASSPNRQVAMAQHF. CDR3 bases: TGTGCCAGCTCACCGAATCGGCAGGTTGCCATGGCCCAGCATTTT.

The chain has TRBV5-1 and TRBJ1-2; 9 bases are shared with TRBD1. V was pared by 4 bases and J by 7 bases, with 8 bases of the junction left unmatched. Germline V lookup: CDR1 SGHRS, CDR2 YFSETQ. CDR3 size: 14 residues. The chain's CDR3 is CASSDPGDRAGYTF. CDR3 DNA: TGCGCCAGCAGCGACCCTGGGGACAGGGCTGGCTACACCTTC.

CDR3 sequence (DNA): TGTGCCAGCAGTCTCGGGACAGGGTTAGACTATGGCTACACCTTC. Translation: CASSLGTGLDYGYTF. V and J are TRBV28 and TRBJ1-2, with 9 bases aligning to TRBD1. V shed 5 bases and J 3 bases; nucleotides not matched to a gene: 7. In germline, CDR1 is MDHEN, CDR2 SYDVKM. The CDR3 has 15 amino acids.

This clone was seen just once. The rearrangement joins TRBV5-1 to TRBJ1-2, with TRBD1 as a possible D gene (5 bases). CDR1 is SGHRS, CDR2 YFSETQ, per germline. V shed 6 bases and J shed 5 bases, with 14 bases lying between them. This CDR3 is built from 13 residues. The CDR3 sequence: CASTSQGYYGYTF. CDR3 in DNA: TGCGCCAGCACCAGTCAGGGTTATTATGGCTACACCTTC.

V is TRBV7-9 and J is TRBJ1-6, with TRBD1 identical over 7 bases. Per germline, CDR1 SEHNR and CDR2 FQNEAQ (reference sequence). The CDR3 length is 15 residues. The J segment lost 7 bases and the V segment lost 5 bases, leaving 8 bases of the junction unmatched. CDR3 nucleotide sequence: TGTGCCAGCAGCCAAAGGACAGGTGGCAATTCACCCCTCCACTTT. Translated, it gives CASSQRTGGNSPLHF.

V usage is TRBV24-1 and J usage is TRBJ2-2, with D possibly being TRBD1 (6 bases). V lost 7 bases and J lost 4, with 12 bases in between. The CDR3 loop spans 14 amino acids. Germline CDR1 is KGHDR and CDR2 is SFDVKD. The CDR3 spells CATRQGRGTGELFF. DNA of the CDR3: TGTGCCACCAGACAGGGACGGGGCACCGGGGAGCTGTTTTTT.

In this sample, this clone turned up once. The chain links TRBV7-2 to TRBJ2-4, with 11 bases fitting TRBD2. The germline V gene has CDR1 SGHTA and CDR2 FQGNSA. V was pared by 1 base and J by 4 bases, with 12 bases of the junction left unmatched. CDR3 length: 19 amino acids. CDR3 DNA sequence: TGTGCCAGCAGCTTAGTTGTTTGGACTAGCGGGCTTGGGAAAAACATTCAGTACTTC. It is translated as CASSLVVWTSGLGKNIQYF.